A selection of T cell receptor beta chains follows, all from one sample in a study of molecular identifiers for immune sequencing clone quantification. TCRdb re-analysed the PCR reads in MiXCR, keeping a single row per CDR3 protein. This repertoire shows over 550,000 distinct CDR3 sequences, about 25% found once; its top ten account for about 0.84%. Sequencing was done on a sample of naive CD8+ T cells from blood, with Jurkat cell RNA spiked in. All receptors come from a human donor in good health. Some libraries in this study had Jurkat cell RNA spiked in. Both conserved end residues are part of each CDR3. Fields, in order: CDR3 protein, CDR3 DNA, clone size, D gene, V gene, J gene. A D gene is named only where the DNA matches it firmly. Where a row states a size, it is once, few, many or the class of an expanded clone; other rows omit it.

CSARDDLRADTQYF	TGCAGTGCTAGAGACGATCTACGCGCAGATACGCAGTATTTT	many	.	TRBV20-1	TRBJ2-3
CASSPPGTGGLGSPLHF	TGCGCCAGCAGCCCTCCCGGGACAGGGGGCTTAGGGTCACCCCTCCACTTT	.	TRBD1	TRBV4-1	TRBJ1-6
CASSPRDRGPTEAFF	TGTGCCAGCAGCCCACGGGACAGGGGGCCCACTGAAGCTTTCTTT	few	TRBD1	TRBV7-9	TRBJ1-1
CGSSYSGAGEAFF	TGTGGCAGCAGTTACTCTGGGGCAGGTGAAGCTTTCTTT	.	.	TRBV6-5	TRBJ1-1
CARSQVGHVISTDTQYF	TGCGCCCGCAGCCAAGTAGGACACGTAATAAGCACAGATACGCAGTATTTT	.	.	TRBV4-1	TRBJ2-3
CASSWMGGTNEQFF	TGTGCCAGTAGCTGGATGGGGGGTACCAATGAGCAGTTCTTC	.	.	TRBV19	TRBJ2-1
CASSDITGVREDTQYF	TGTGCCAGCAGTGATATTACAGGGGTTCGTGAAGATACGCAGTATTTT	few	TRBD1	TRBV6-1	TRBJ2-3
CASSQDYSSHETQYF	TGCGCCAGCAGCCAAGACTATAGCAGCCACGAGACCCAGTACTTC	few	.	TRBV4-3	TRBJ2-5
CSVTWGLTGAPEAFF	TGCAGCGTGACATGGGGCCTAACAGGGGCCCCAGAAGCTTTCTTT	few	TRBD1	TRBV29-1	TRBJ1-1
CASNLAGHTDTQYF	TGTGCCAGCAACCTAGCGGGGCACACAGATACGCAGTATTTT	many	TRBD2	TRBV12-3/TRBV12-4	TRBJ2-3
CASSTHTRASYNEQFF	TGTGCCAGCAGCACCCACACCCGGGCCAGCTACAATGAGCAGTTCTTC	few	.	TRBV11-2	TRBJ2-1
CASSSHVVDTGELFF	TGCGCCAGCAGCTCACACGTGGTGGACACCGGGGAGCTGTTTTTT	few	.	TRBV4-1	TRBJ2-2
CASSLSGGFSGEKLFF	TGTGCCAGCAGCTTATCGGGGGGCTTTAGCGGTGAAAAACTGTTTTTT	.	.	TRBV7-9	TRBJ1-4
CASSIPGPEAFF	TGTGCCAGTAGTATCCCCGGGCCTGAAGCTTTCTTT	few	.	TRBV19	TRBJ1-1
CASSLETGPHTEAFF	TGTGCCAGCAGCCTCGAGACAGGACCGCACACTGAAGCTTTCTTT	.	.	TRBV5-6	TRBJ1-1
CASSLVSAGGSEQYF	TGTGCCAGCAGTTTAGTTTCGGCAGGGGGCAGCGAGCAGTACTTC	.	TRBD1	TRBV12-3/TRBV12-4	TRBJ2-7
CASSEVLSYNEQFF	TGTGCCAGCAGTGAAGTATTATCCTACAATGAGCAGTTCTTC	many	.	TRBV2	TRBJ2-1
CASSWGVAAGSEAFF	TGTGCCAGCAGCTGGGGGGTGGCGGCGGGATCTGAAGCTTTCTTT	few	.	TRBV11-2	TRBJ1-1
CASSGRGHTNEQFF	TGTGCCAGCAGCGGCAGGGGACACACCAATGAGCAGTTCTTC	.	.	TRBV27	TRBJ2-1
CASRTGTEETQYF	TGTGCCAGCAGAACCGGGACAGAAGAGACCCAGTACTTC	many	TRBD1	TRBV27	TRBJ2-5
CASSVGALGYTF	TGTGCCAGCAGTGTGGGGGCTCTCGGCTACACCTTC	.	.	TRBV27	TRBJ1-2
CASSRPGGSNQPQHF	TGTGCCAGCAGCCGCCCGGGCGGAAGCAATCAGCCCCAGCATTTT	.	.	TRBV28	TRBJ1-5
CSARGPGLSYEQYF	TGCAGTGCTAGAGGTCCAGGCTTATCCTACGAGCAGTACTTC	few	.	TRBV20-1	TRBJ2-7
CAVSEGSSYEQYF	TGTGCCGTCAGTGAGGGCAGCTCCTACGAGCAGTACTTC	.	.	TRBV10-3	TRBJ2-7
CASSQRTSGGYEQYF	TGTGCCAGCAGTCAAAGGACTAGCGGGGGCTACGAGCAGTACTTC	few	TRBD2	TRBV6-5	TRBJ2-7
CASSLVNIGELFF	TGTGCCAGCAGCCTCGTTAATATCGGGGAGCTGTTTTTT	many	.	TRBV14	TRBJ2-2
CASSQASTMNTEAFF	TGCGCCAGCAGCCAAGCCTCTACCATGAACACTGAAGCTTTCTTT	few	.	TRBV4-3	TRBJ1-1
CASRQGGTEAFF	TGTGCCAGCAGACAGGGGGGCACTGAAGCTTTCTTT	many	TRBD1	TRBV5-4	TRBJ1-1
CASSLGGGGEKLFF	TGTGCCAGCAGTTTAGGGGGAGGCGGTGAAAAACTGTTTTTT	.	.	TRBV12-3/TRBV12-4	TRBJ1-4
CASSLIENSGNTMYF	TGTGCCAGCAGCTTAATAGAGAACTCTGGAAACACCATGTATTTT	once	.	TRBV13	TRBJ1-3
CASRTTSGTYNEQFF	TGTGCCAGCAGAACGACTAGCGGGACCTACAATGAGCAGTTCTTC	.	TRBD2	TRBV2	TRBJ2-1
CASSGTLLFSRGVTDTQYF	TGTGCCAGCAGCGGGACCCTACTCTTTAGCAGGGGGGTCACAGATACGCAGTATTTT	.	.	TRBV9	TRBJ2-3
CASTNSGFSIDTQYF	TGTGCCAGCACCAACTCGGGGTTTAGCATAGATACGCAGTATTTT	.	.	TRBV7-2	TRBJ2-3
CASSIVLGHEQYF	TGTGCCAGTAGTATAGTACTGGGCCACGAGCAGTACTTC	.	.	TRBV19	TRBJ2-7
CASSFTSGSARSTDTQYF	TGTGCCAGCAGTTTTACTAGCGGGAGTGCCCGTAGCACAGATACGCAGTATTTT	.	TRBD2	TRBV6-2/TRBV6-3	TRBJ2-3
CASSPAGCSYEQYF	TGTGCCAGCAGCCCGGCTGGCTGCTCCTACGAGCAGTACTTC	.	.	TRBV5-3	TRBJ2-7
CASSPPRQGNTEAFF	TGTGCCAGCAGTCCCCCGCGACAGGGTAACACTGAAGCTTTCTTT	many	TRBD1	TRBV12-3/TRBV12-4	TRBJ1-1
CASSDRDMWSHEQYF	TGTGCCAGCAGTGATCGGGACATGTGGTCCCACGAGCAGTACTTC	.	.	TRBV2	TRBJ2-7
CATFRDKYQETQYF	TGTGCCACCTTCCGGGACAAGTACCAAGAGACCCAGTACTTC	few	.	TRBV6-2/TRBV6-3	TRBJ2-5
CASRRSNQPQHF	TGTGCCAGTAGGCGTTCCAATCAGCCCCAGCATTTT	once	.	TRBV19	TRBJ1-5
CASSLPGLGSGNTEAFF	TGTGCCAGCAGCCTCCCGGGCTTGGGTTCAGGTAACACTGAAGCTTTCTTT	.	.	TRBV6-2/TRBV6-3	TRBJ1-1
CASSIMGLAGEETQYF	TGTGCCAGTAGTATAATGGGACTAGCGGGGGAAGAGACCCAGTACTTC	many	TRBD2	TRBV19	TRBJ2-5
CSARDQGYEQYF	TGCAGTGCTAGAGACCAGGGATACGAGCAGTACTTC	many	.	TRBV20-1	TRBJ2-7
CASSYPPCGAQETQYF	TGTGCCAGCAGTTACCCTCCGTGCGGGGCACAAGAGACCCAGTACTTC	.	.	TRBV6-6	TRBJ2-5
CSARDAGGAAPQYF	TGCAGTGCTAGAGATGCGGGGGGGGCAGCTCCGCAGTATTTT	.	TRBD2	TRBV20-1	TRBJ2-3
CASSQETMLGTGAYEQYF	TGCGCCAGCAGCCAAGAGACCATGTTGGGGACAGGGGCCTACGAGCAGTACTTC	many	TRBD1	TRBV4-3	TRBJ2-7